The source of this T cell receptor beta chain is a study of cytomegalovirus exposure and HLA in healthy donors. 60 Vbeta and 13 Jbeta primers were used in PCR. TCRdb's copy holds only in-frame clones and misses some; the assay was immunoSEQ multiplex PCR. The sample contains about 110,000 clones, 73% of which appear only once. This clone was found once. Germline V gene data show CDR1 as GTSNPN and CDR2 as SVGIG (reference sequence). V lost 5 bases and J 4 bases, leaving 13 bases between the germline ends. This CDR3 is 13 amino acids long. This sequence joins TRBV30 and TRBJ2-3; TRBD1 might be the D (5 bases). Sample: PBMCs. The sequence was obtained from a young woman in good health and CMV-seronegative. CDR3 coding DNA: TGTGCCTGGTCAACAGGTTCTGCAGATACGCAGTATTTT. As protein: CAWSTGSADTQYF.